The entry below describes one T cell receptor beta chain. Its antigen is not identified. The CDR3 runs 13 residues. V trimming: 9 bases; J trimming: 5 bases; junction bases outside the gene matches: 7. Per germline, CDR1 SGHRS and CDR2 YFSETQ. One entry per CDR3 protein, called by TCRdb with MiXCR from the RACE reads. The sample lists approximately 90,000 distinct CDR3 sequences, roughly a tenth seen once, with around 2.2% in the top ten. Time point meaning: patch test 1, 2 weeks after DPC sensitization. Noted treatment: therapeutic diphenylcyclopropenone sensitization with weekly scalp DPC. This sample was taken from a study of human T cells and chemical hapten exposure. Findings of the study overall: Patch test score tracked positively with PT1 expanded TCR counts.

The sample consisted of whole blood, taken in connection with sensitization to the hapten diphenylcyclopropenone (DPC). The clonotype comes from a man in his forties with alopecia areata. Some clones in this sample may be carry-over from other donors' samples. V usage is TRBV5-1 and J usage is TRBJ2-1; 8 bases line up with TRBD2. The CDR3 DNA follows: TGCGCCACCTCCGGGACTAGGGACAATGAGCAGTTCTTC. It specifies CATSGTRDNEQFF. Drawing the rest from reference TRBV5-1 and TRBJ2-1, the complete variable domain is KAGVTQTPRYLIKTRGQQVTLSCSPISGHRSVSWYQQTPGQGLQFLFEYFSETQRNKGNFPGRFSGRQFSNSRSEMNVSTLELGDSALYLCATSGTRDNEQFFGPGTRLTVL.